Reported below is one T cell receptor beta chain. The data were obtained in a study of blood T cell repertoires in COVID-19. The CDR3 is made up of 16 amino acids. From germline, CDR1 is SGDLS and CDR2 YYNGEE. J was trimmed by 5 bases and V by 3 bases; bases with no gene match: 10. Here immunoSEQ multiplex PCR was the method, and the copy in TCRdb shows in-frame clones only, minus some. Of 250,000 to 350,000 clones in the sample, around 87% were seen once. The origin of this receptor is a woman aged 45-65 years who had recovered from COVID-19. V and J are TRBV9 and TRBJ1-2; 10 positions match TRBD1. Specimen: peripheral blood. DNA for the CDR3: TGTGCCAGCAGCGGACACCGGGACAGGGGTCCGTATGGCTACACCTTC. Translated, it gives CASSGHRDRGPYGYTF.